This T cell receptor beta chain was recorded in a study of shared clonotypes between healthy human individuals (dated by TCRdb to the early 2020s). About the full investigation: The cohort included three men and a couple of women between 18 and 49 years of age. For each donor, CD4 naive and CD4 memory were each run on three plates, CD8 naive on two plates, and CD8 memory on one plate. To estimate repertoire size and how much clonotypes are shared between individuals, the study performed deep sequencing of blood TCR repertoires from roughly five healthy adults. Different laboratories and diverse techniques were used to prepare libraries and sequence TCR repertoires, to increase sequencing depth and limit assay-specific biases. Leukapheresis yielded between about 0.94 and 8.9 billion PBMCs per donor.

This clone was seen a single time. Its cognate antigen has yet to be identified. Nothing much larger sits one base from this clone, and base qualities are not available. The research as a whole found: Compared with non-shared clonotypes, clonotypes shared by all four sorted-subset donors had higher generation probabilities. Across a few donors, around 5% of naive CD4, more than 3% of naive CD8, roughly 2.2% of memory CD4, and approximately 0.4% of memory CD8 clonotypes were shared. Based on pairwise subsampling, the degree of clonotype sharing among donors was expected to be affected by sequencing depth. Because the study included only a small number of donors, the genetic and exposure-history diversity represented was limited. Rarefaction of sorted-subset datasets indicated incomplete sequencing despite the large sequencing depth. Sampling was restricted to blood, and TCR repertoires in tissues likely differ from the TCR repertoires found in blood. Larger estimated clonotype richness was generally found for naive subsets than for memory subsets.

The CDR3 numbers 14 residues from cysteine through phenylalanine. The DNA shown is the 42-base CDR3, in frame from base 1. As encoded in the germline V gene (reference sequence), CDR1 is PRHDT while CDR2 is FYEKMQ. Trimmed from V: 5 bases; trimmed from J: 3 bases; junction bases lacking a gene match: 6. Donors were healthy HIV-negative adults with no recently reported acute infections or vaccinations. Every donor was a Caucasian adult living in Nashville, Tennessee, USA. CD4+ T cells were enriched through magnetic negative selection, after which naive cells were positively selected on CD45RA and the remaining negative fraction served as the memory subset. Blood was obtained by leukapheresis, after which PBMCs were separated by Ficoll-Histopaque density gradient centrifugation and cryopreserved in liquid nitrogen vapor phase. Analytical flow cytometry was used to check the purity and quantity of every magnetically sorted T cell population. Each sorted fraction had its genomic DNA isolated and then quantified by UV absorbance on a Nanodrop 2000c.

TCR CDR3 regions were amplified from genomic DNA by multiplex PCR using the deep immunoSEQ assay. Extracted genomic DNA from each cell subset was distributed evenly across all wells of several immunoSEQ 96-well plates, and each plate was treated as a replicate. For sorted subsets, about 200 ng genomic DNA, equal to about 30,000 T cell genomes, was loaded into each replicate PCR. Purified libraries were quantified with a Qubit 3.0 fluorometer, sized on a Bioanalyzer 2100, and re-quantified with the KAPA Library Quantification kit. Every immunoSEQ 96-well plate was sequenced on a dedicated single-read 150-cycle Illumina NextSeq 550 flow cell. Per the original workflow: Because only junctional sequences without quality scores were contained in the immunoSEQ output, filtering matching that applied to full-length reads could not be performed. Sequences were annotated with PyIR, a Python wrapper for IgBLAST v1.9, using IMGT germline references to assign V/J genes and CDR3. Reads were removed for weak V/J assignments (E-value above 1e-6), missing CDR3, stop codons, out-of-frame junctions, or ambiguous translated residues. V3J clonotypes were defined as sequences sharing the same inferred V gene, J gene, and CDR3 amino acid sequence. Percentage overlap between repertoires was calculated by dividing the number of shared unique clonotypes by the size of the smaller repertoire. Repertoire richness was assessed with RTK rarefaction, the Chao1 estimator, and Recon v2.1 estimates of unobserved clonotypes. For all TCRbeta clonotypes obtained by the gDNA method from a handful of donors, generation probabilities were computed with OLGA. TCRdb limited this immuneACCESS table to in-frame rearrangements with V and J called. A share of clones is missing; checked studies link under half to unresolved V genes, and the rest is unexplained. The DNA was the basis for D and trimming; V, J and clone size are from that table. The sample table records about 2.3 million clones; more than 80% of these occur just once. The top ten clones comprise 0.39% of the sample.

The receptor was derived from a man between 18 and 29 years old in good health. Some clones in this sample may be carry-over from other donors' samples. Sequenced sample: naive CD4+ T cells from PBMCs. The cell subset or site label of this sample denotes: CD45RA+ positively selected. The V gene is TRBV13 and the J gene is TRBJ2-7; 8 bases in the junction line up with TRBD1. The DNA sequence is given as TGTGCCAGCAGCCATGGGACAGGCGACTACGAGCAGTACTTC. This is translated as CASSHGTGDYEQYF.